This TCR beta chain was captured by sequencing in a study of shared clonotypes between healthy human individuals. In the naive CD8 group, cells lacked CD45RO and were positively selected for CCR7, so terminally differentiated effector memory CD45RA+ cells were left out. Trimming left V 2 bases short and J 3 bases short, with 7 bases between. The germline V gene encodes CDR1 WNHNN and CDR2 SYGVQD (reference sequence). CDR3 length: 13 residues. Deep was the level at which the assay was run. Assay used: immunoSEQ multiplex PCR; TCRdb lists only in-frame clones, some missing. The sample contains 760,000 or so clones, 90% to 98% of which appear only once.

This sequence originates from a man aged 25-40 years in good health. The sequencing input was naive CD8+ T cells sorted from blood. V and J are TRBV10-1 and TRBJ2-5; no reliable D call. The CDR3 spells CASSEEHKETQYF. In DNA form, the CDR3 reads TGCGCCAGCAGTGAGGAACACAAAGAGACCCAGTACTTC.